This entry lists 28 T cell receptor beta chains sequenced from one sample in a study of post-analysis software for immune sequencing data. Overall study findings and caveats: Relative to controls, patients had 4 or 5 TRBV segments at higher frequency, with TRBV5-6, TRBV5-1 and TRBV20-1 among these.

Their specific antigens are unknown. TCR beta cDNA libraries had unique molecular identifiers. Via MiXCR, TCRdb re-called the PCR reads, giving one row per CDR3 protein. The sample has approximately 690,000 distinct CDR3 sequences; approximately 60% are singletons. Sequenced material: blood. These receptors came from a girl aged 2 to 9 with multiple sclerosis.

This clonotype showed up just a few times. CDR3 in DNA: TGCGCCAGCAGCCTCCTGAGGGAGGGAAGGAACATTCAGTACTTC. Amino acid sequence: CASSLLREGRNIQYF. The V call is TRBV4-1, the J call TRBJ2-4, with 7 bases aligning to TRBD2. There are 15 residues in the CDR3. Germline assignment: CDR1 MGHRA and CDR2 YSYEKL. Trimming cost V 4 bases and J 7 bases; bases outside gene matches: 10.

The J gene is TRBJ2-1, the V gene TRBV20-1, with 10 bases fitting TRBD2. The CDR3 is 14 residues long. In germline, CDR1 is DFQATT, CDR2 SNEGSKA (reference sequence). V was pared by 6 bases and J by 6 bases, with 8 bases of the junction left unmatched. CDR3 loop: CSAYTGTSVNEQFF. DNA for the CDR3: TGCAGTGCCTACACCGGGACTAGCGTCAATGAGCAGTTCTTC.

This chain links TRBV5-1 with TRBJ2-5; 8 bases are shared with TRBD1. V shed 4 bases, J shed 0 bases, and the junction held 8 bases outside the gene matches. Looked up from germline, CDR1 is SGHRS and CDR2 is YFSETQ. This CDR3 spans 16 amino acids. This chain's CDR3 is CASSTGQGPYQETQYF. In DNA form, the CDR3 reads TGCGCCAGCAGCACTGGACAGGGACCCTACCAAGAGACCCAGTACTTC.

This chain links TRBV2 with TRBJ2-1; TRBD2 matches 10 bases. There are 17 residues in the CDR3. Trimming took 5 bases from V and 2 from J; bases not matched to a gene: 9. From germline, CDR1 is SNHLY and CDR2 FYNNEI. Here the CDR3 DNA reads TGTGCCAGCAGTACTAAGTTAGCGGGAGGCCCCTACAATGAGCAGTTCTTC. It encodes CASSTKLAGGPYNEQFF.

The chain recombines TRBV20-1 with TRBJ2-1; 8 bases match TRBD2. V shed 5 bases and J 0 bases; nucleotides not matched to a gene: 9. Germline V gives CDR1 DFQATT, CDR2 SNEGSKA (reference sequence). The CDR3 totals 16 residues. The CDR3 DNA sequence: TGCAGTGCTCTTCCTCTAGCGGGTAGCTCCTACAATGAGCAGTTCTTC. It yields the protein CSALPLAGSSYNEQFF.

The count of this clonotype is one. The chain joins TRBV5-1 to TRBJ2-7, with a possible D match to TRBD2 (5 bases). Trimming pared 0 bases from V and 2 bases from J, leaving 21 bases between. CDR1 and CDR2 from the germline V gene are SGHRS and YFSETQ. The CDR3 is 18 amino acids. The CDR3: CASSLGPYRGISTYEQYF. CDR3 coding DNA: TGCGCCAGCAGCTTGGGTCCGTATCGGGGAATATCGACCTACGAGCAGTACTTC. The whole variable domain, filled in from reference TRBV5-1 and TRBJ2-7, reads KAGVTQTPRYLIKTRGQQVTLSCSPISGHRSVSWYQQTPGQGLQFLFEYFSETQRNKGNFPGRFSGRQFSNSRSEMNVSTLELGDSALYLCASSLGPYRGISTYEQYFGPGTRLTVT.

Only a few counts were recorded for this clonotype. The chain links TRBV29-1 to TRBJ2-6; D not resolved. The V and J ends lost 5 bases and 0 bases respectively, with 5 bases between them. Germline CDR1 is SQVTM and CDR2 is ANQGSEA. The CDR3 has 13 amino acids. This CDR3 is CSVRPSGANVLTF. As DNA, the CDR3 is TGCAGCGTTCGTCCCTCTGGGGCCAACGTCCTGACTTTC. The variable domain in full, completed from reference TRBV29-1 and TRBJ2-6, reads SAVISQKPSRDICQRGTSLTIQCQVDSQVTMMFWYRQQPGQSLTLIATANQGSEATYESGFVIDKFPISRPNLTFSTLTVSNMSPEDSSIYLCSVRPSGANVLTFGAGSRLTVL.

The V and J genes are TRBV15 and TRBJ2-1; D remains ambiguous. Trimming cost V 0 bases and J 9 bases, with 12 bases left between them. This CDR3 is 14 amino acids long. Germline V gives CDR1 LNHNV, CDR2 YYDKDF (reference sequence). In DNA form, the CDR3 reads TGTGCCACCAGCAGAGATCAAGCAGAAGGTGAGCAGTTCTTC. It yields the protein CATSRDQAEGEQFF.

This clonotype has a handful of counts. At one boundary the junction diverges from the germline segment, which might be a read error. V is TRBV5-1 and J is TRBJ2-1; possibly TRBD1 for D (6 bases). The CDR3 consists of 13 residues. CDR1 SGHRS and CDR2 YFSETQ come from the germline V gene. The CDR3 region is CASSFGRGNEQFF. CDR3 nucleotide sequence: TGTGCCAGCAGCTTTGGCAGGGGCAATGAGCAGTTCTTC.

The J gene is TRBJ2-5, the V gene TRBV12-3 or TRBV12-4; perhaps TRBD1 as D (5 bases). CDR3 length equals 13 residues. Trimming cost V 3 bases and J 12 bases, with 17 bases left between them. The CDR3 loop is CASSLGQVKRKYF. DNA for the CDR3: TGTGCCAGCAGTTTGGGGCAGGTCAAGAGGAAGTACTTC.

The chain employs TRBV6-5 and TRBJ1-1, with D possibly matching TRBD1 (5 bases). V was pared by 1 base and J by 3 bases, with 15 bases between. The V gene's germline CDR1 is MNHEY and CDR2 SVGAGI. The CDR3 is made up of 16 amino acids. The CDR3: CASSYLGQGQDTEAFF. The CDR3 nucleotides are TGTGCCAGCAGTTACTTGGGCCAGGGTCAGGACACTGAAGCTTTCTTT.

This clonotype has just a few counts. In nucleotides, the CDR3 is TGCAGTGCTAGAGATATACAGGTCGGAGAGACCCAGTACTTC. It yields the protein CSARDIQVGETQYF. The chain links TRBV20-1 to TRBJ2-5; weak D call: TRBD1 (5 bases). The CDR3 loop spans 14 amino acids. V was trimmed by 0 bases and J by 4 bases, leaving 12 bases between them. Germline CDR1 is DFQATT and CDR2 is SNEGSKA (reference sequence).

The chain joins TRBV20-1 to TRBJ2-2; the match to TRBD1 covers 10 bases. The ends lost 5 bases at V and 2 bases at J; junction bases unmatched: 5. CDR3 size: 15 residues. Looked up from germline, CDR1 is DFQATT and CDR2 is SNEGSKA (reference sequence). The CDR3 nucleotides are TGCAGTGCTCCCAAGACAGGGGGCAACACCGGGGAGCTGTTTTTT. As protein: CSAPKTGGNTGELFF.

The CDR3 DNA reads as TGCAGCGTTGGGTGGGGCGGTGCCCCAACAGAGCGGTACTTC. It yields the protein CSVGWGGAPTERYF. The J gene is TRBJ2-4, the V gene TRBV29-1, with D perhaps matching TRBD1 (5 bases). CDR1 SQVTM and CDR2 ANQGSEA come from the germline V gene. Trimming took 4 bases from V and 15 from J, leaving 25 bases between them. The CDR3 is made up of 14 amino acids. Complete variable domain (other parts from reference TRBV29-1 and TRBJ2-4): SAVISQKPSRDICQRGTSLTIQCQVDSQVTMMFWYRQQPGQSLTLIATANQGSEATYESGFVIDKFPISRPNLTFSTLTVSNMSPEDSSIYLCSVGWGGAPTERYFGAGTRLSVL.

The chain couples TRBV20-1 to TRBJ2-1; possibly TRBD1 or TRBD2 for D (5 bases each). The germline V gene encodes CDR1 DFQATT and CDR2 SNEGSKA (reference sequence). V was shortened by 3 bases and J by 8 bases, with 20 bases between the two germline ends. There are 15 residues in the CDR3. The CDR3, as DNA: TGCAGTGCTAGGGTGGGGTGGCAGGGACGGGATGAGCAGTTCTTC. Its protein is CSARVGWQGRDEQFF.

This clonotype was found a few times. The chain joins TRBV10-3 to TRBJ2-4; a weak D match, TRBD1 (5 bases). V lost 3 bases to trimming and J lost 0 bases, with 9 bases between them. The CDR3 is 15 amino acids. CDR1 ENHRY and CDR2 SYGVKD come from the germline V gene. As DNA, the CDR3 is TGTGCCATCAGTGATCCGACAGTAGCCAAAAACATTCAGTACTTC. Encoded protein: CAISDPTVAKNIQYF.

This chain connects TRBV7-9 to TRBJ2-6, with 7 bases aligning to TRBD1. The V and J ends lost 5 bases and 6 bases, in that order; junction bases with no gene match: 13. Germline loops: CDR1 SEHNR, CDR2 FQNEAQ (reference sequence). The CDR3 contains 17 residues. CDR3 sequence reads: CASSTRQGRLTANVLTF. The CDR3 coding sequence is TGTGCCAGCAGCACACGACAGGGTCGGTTGACGGCCAACGTCCTGACTTTC. Supplemented by reference TRBV7-9 and TRBJ2-6, the full variable domain reads DTGVSQNPRHKITKRGQNVTFRCDPISEHNRLYWYRQTLGQGPEFLTYFQNEAQLEKSRLLSDRFSAERPKGSFSTLEIQRTEQGDSAMYLCASSTRQGRLTANVLTFGAGSRLTVL.

V usage is TRBV7-3 and J usage is TRBJ2-1; TRBD2 aligns across 10 bases. CDR3 length: 18 residues. Germline trimming cut 2 bases from V and 6 bases from J; bases unmatched to any gene: 13. CDR1 is SGHTA, CDR2 FQGTGA, per germline. CDR3 DNA sequence: TGTGCCAGCAGCTTATACCTCCCGGGGCTAGCGGGAGTCAATGAGCAGTTCTTC. This encodes CASSLYLPGLAGVNEQFF.

A few counts support this clonotype. The rearrangement uses TRBV29-1 and TRBJ2-5; 7 bases line up with TRBD2. The V gene end was trimmed by 7 bases and the J gene end by 1 base; junction bases not matched to a gene: 3. Germline CDR1 and CDR2: SQVTM and ANQGSEA. The CDR3 has 12 amino acids. As DNA, the CDR3 is TGCAGCGCTGGACTAGTCCAAGAGACCCAGTACTTC. Translation: CSAGLVQETQYF.

The V and J genes are TRBV24-1 and TRBJ2-1; D uncertain. This CDR3 comprises 14 residues. Deletions cut 3 bases from V and 2 bases from J, with 7 bases between. Germline CDR1 KGHDR, CDR2 SFDVKD. CDR3 DNA sequence: TGTGCCACCAGTGATCTAACACCCTACAATGAGCAGTTCTTC. As protein: CATSDLTPYNEQFF.

The chain recombines TRBV5-1 with TRBJ2-4, with D possibly TRBD2 on 6 matching bases. CDR3 length: 17 residues. Per the germline V gene, CDR1 is SGHRS and CDR2 is YFSETQ. V shed 4 bases and J shed 1 base, with 18 bases lying between them. In nucleotides, the CDR3 is TGCGCCAGCAGCGATAAGCCCGGGACTGGTGCCAAAAACATTCAGTACTTC. It codes for CASSDKPGTGAKNIQYF.

CDR3 coding DNA: TGCGCCAGCAGCCATCCCGGGACTAGCGGGAGCCTTACCTACGAGCAGTACTTC. Its translation: CASSHPGTSGSLTYEQYF. The chain is built from TRBV5-1 and TRBJ2-7; 14 positions agree with TRBD2. After removal of 4 bases from V and 2 bases from J, the junction contained 11 bases not matched to a gene. Germline assignment: CDR1 SGHRS and CDR2 YFSETQ. The CDR3 contains 18 residues.

There are a few counts of this clonotype. This CDR3 reads CASSVDRGSTDTQYF. Written as DNA, the CDR3 is TGCGCCAGCAGTGTGGACAGGGGAAGCACAGATACGCAGTATTTT. The V and J genes are TRBV5-1 and TRBJ2-3, with 9 positions matching TRBD1. The trim removed 5 bases at V and 0 bases at J, leaving 4 bases unmatched. The CDR3 runs 15 residues. The germline CDR1 and CDR2 sequences are SGHRS and YFSETQ.

J is TRBJ2-5 and V is TRBV12-3 or TRBV12-4, with 13 bases fitting TRBD2. This CDR3 has 17 residues. After removal of 1 base from V and 5 bases from J, the junction contained 7 bases not matched to a gene. The DNA of the CDR3 is TGTGCCAGCAGTTTAGGGACTAGCGGGGGAGGGCACGAGACCCAGTACTTC. It yields the protein CASSLGTSGGGHETQYF.

The chain has TRBV27 and TRBJ2-6, with D hard to call. CDR3 length equals 16 residues. Germline-derived CDR1 and CDR2 are MNHEY and SMNVEV (reference sequence). V was pared by 6 bases and J by 0 bases, with 12 bases between. The CDR3 loop is CASSPIVGSGANVLTF. Written as DNA, the CDR3 is TGTGCCAGCAGCCCAATAGTTGGCTCTGGGGCCAACGTCCTGACTTTC.

This clonotype turned up a few times. The V and J genes are TRBV29-1 and TRBJ2-7, with TRBD1 matching over 9 bases. Germline V lookup: CDR1 SQVTM, CDR2 ANQGSEA. This CDR3 is built from 14 residues. Trimming at V came to 6 bases and at J to 4 bases, leaving 10 bases not matched to a gene. CDR3 DNA sequence: TGCAGCGTCGTTCCGGGACAGGGATTTTACGAGCAGTACTTC. Amino acids: CSVVPGQGFYEQYF.

V usage is TRBV15 and J usage is TRBJ2-1, with a weak D call TRBD2 (5 bases). Between the trimmed V and J ends, which lost 4 bases and 6 bases, there was a span of 13 bases. The CDR3 extends over 14 amino acids. CDR1 is LNHNV and CDR2 is YYDKDF in the germline V gene (reference sequence). CDR3 region: CATSIPGTSNEQFF. CDR3 coding DNA: TGTGCCACCAGCATACCGGGAACGAGCAATGAGCAGTTCTTC.

This clonotype is a singleton in its sample. The germline gene is not matched at one end of the junction; a read error may be the cause. The gene calls are TRBV5-6 and TRBJ1-1, with D perhaps matching TRBD1 (5 bases). The CDR3 is 15 residues long. Germline assignment: CDR1 SGHDT and CDR2 YYEEEE. The CDR3 loop is CASSLYRQGNTKAFF. The CDR3 DNA sequence: TGTGCCAGCAGCTTGTATCGGCAGGGAAACACTAAAGCTTTCTTT. Full variable domain (rest looked up from reference TRBV5-6 and TRBJ1-1): DAGVTQSPTHLIKTRGQQVTLRCSPKSGHDTVSWYQQALGQGPQFIFQYYEEEERQRGNFPDRFSGHQFPNYSSELNVNALLLGDSALYLCASSLYRQGNTKAFFGQGTRLTVV.